The clone carrying this T cell receptor beta chain was observed a few times. What it binds is unknown. These data originate in a study of cytomegalovirus exposure and HLA in healthy donors. The primer mix had 60 Vbeta and 13 Jbeta primers. Some clones are missing from TCRdb's copy, which holds only in-frame ones; the method was immunoSEQ multiplex PCR. Of roughly 190,000 clones listed, 65% to 85% are singletons. Notes on the study in general: A list of around 160 TCR beta chains associated with cytomegalovirus was given. It was assumed in the presence/absence analyses that sequencing depth was roughly uniform across donors. In an earlier analysis, most TCR beta V segments were productive about 87% or about 30% of the time.

The germline CDR1 and CDR2 sequences are SGHKS and YYEKEE (reference sequence). V lost 1 base, J lost 0 bases, and 10 bases lay in between. The CDR3 loop spans 15 amino acids. Sequencing was done on a sample of PBMCs. The TCR sequence derives from a man aged 35 to 55 in good health and CMV-seropositive. This chain connects TRBV5-5 to TRBJ1-2; D may be TRBD1 (5 bases). In DNA form, the CDR3 reads TGTGCCAGCAGCTTGAGGAGGGGCTCTAACTATGGCTACACCTTC. It is translated as CASSLRRGSNYGYTF.